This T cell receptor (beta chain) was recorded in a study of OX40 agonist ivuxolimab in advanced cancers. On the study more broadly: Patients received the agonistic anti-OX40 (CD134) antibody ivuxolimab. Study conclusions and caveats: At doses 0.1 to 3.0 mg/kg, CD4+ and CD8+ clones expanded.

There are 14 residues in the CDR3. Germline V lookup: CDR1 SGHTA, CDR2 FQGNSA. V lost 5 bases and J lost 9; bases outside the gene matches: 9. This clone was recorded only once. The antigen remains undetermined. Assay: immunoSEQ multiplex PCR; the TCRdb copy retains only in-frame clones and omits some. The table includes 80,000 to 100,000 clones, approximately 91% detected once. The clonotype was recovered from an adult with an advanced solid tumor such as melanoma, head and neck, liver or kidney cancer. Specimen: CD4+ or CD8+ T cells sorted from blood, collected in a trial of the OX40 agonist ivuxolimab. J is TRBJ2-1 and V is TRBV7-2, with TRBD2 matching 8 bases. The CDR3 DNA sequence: TGTGCCAGCAGCCGGACTAGCCTCACAGGTGAGCAGTTCTTC. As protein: CASSRTSLTGEQFF.